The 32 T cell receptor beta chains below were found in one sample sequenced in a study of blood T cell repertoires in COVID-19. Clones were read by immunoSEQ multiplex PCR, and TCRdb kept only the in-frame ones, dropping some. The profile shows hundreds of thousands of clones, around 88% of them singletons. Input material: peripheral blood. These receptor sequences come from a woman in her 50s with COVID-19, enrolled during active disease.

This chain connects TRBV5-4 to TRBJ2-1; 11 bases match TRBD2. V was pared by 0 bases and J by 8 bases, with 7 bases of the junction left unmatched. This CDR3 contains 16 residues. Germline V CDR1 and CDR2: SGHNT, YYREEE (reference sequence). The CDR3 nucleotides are TGTGCCAGCAGCTTGGGACTTAGCGGGGGGGCTGATGAGCAGTTCTTC. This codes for CASSLGLSGGADEQFF.

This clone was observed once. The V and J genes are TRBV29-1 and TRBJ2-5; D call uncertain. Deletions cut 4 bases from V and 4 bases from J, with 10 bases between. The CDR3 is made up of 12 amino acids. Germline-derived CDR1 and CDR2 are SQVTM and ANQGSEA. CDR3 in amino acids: CSVGVSGETQYF. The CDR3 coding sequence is TGCAGCGTTGGGGTATCGGGAGAGACCCAGTACTTC.

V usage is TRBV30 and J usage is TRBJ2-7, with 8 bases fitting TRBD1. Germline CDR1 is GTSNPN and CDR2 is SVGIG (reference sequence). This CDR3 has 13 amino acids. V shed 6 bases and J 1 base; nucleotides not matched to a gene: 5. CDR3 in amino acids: CACMTGASYEQYF. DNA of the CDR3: TGTGCCTGCATGACAGGGGCGTCCTACGAGCAGTACTTC.

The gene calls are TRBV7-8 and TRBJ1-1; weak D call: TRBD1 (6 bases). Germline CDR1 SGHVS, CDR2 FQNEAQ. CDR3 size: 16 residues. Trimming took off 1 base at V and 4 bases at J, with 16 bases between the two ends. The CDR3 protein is CASSLGQGGGGTEAFF. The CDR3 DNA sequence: TGTGCCAGCAGCTTAGGTCAAGGAGGGGGGGGCACTGAAGCTTTCTTT. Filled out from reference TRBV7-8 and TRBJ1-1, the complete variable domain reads GAGVSQSPRYKVAKRGQDVALRCDPISGHVSLFWYQQALGQGPEFLTYFQNEAQLDKSGLPSDRFFAERPEGSVSTLKIQRTQQEDSAVYLCASSLGQGGGGTEAFFGQGTRLTVV.

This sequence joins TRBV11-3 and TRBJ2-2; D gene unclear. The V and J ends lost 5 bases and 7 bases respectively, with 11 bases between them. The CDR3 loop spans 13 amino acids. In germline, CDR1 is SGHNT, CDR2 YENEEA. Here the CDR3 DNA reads TGTGCCAGCAGCCCTTACAGAAGCGGGGAGCTGTTTTTT. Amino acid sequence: CASSPYRSGELFF.

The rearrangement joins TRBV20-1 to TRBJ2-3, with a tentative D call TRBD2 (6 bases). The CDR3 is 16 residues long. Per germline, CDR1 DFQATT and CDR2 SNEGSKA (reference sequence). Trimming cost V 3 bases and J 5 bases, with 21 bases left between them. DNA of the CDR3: TGCAGTGCTAGTGCCCGCGGGGCTTTTAGGGGAGATACGCAGTATTTT. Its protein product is CSASARGAFRGDTQYF.

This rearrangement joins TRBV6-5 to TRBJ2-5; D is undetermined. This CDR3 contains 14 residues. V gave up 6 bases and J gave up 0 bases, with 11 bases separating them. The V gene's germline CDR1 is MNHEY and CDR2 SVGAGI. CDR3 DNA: TGTGCCAGCAGATTGACGGAGAACCAAGAGACCCAGTACTTC. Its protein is CASRLTENQETQYF.

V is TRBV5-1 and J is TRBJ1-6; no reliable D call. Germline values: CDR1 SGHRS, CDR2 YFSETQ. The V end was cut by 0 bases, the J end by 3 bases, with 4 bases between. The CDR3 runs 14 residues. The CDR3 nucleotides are TGCGCCAGCAGCTTGGGACTCTATAATTCACCCCTCCACTTT. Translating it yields CASSLGLYNSPLHF.

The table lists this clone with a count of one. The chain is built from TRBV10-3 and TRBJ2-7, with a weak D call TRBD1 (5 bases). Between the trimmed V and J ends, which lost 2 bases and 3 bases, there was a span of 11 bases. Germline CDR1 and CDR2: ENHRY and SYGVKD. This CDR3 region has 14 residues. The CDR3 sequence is CAISEGREGYEQYF. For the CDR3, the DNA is TGTGCCATCAGTGAGGGCAGGGAAGGCTACGAGCAGTACTTC.

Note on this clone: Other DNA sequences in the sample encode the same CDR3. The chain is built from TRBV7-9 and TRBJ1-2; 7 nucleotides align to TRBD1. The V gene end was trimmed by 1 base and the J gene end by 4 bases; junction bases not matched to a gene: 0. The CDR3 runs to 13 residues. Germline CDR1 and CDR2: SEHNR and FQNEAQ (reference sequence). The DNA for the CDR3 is TGTGCCAGCAGCTTAGGGACAGGCTATGGCTACACCTTC. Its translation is CASSLGTGYGYTF. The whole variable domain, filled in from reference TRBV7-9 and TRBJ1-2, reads DTGVSQNPRHKITKRGQNVTFRCDPISEHNRLYWYRQTLGQGPEFLTYFQNEAQLEKSRLLSDRFSAERPKGSFSTLEIQRTEQGDSAMYLCASSLGTGYGYTFGSGTRLTVV.

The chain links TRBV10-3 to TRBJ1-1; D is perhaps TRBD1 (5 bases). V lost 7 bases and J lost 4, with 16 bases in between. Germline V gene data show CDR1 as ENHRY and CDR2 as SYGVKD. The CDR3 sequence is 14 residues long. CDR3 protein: CAINPGLGGTEAFF. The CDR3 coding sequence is TGTGCCATCAACCCGGGCCTCGGGGGCACTGAAGCTTTCTTT.

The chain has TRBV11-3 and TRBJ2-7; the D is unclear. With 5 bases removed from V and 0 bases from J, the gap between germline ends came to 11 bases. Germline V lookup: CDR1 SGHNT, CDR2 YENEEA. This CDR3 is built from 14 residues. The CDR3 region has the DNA TGTGCCAGCAGCCCGACGAGGAGCTCCTACGAGCAGTACTTC. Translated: CASSPTRSSYEQYF.

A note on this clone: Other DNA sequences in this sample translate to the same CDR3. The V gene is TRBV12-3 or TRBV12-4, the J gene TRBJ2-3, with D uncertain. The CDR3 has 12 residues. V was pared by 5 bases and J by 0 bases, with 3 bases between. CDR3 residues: CASSPSTDTQYF. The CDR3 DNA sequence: TGTGCCAGCAGTCCTAGCACAGATACGCAGTATTTT.

CDR3 coding DNA: TGTGCCAGCAGCGTAGTGGAGCGGGGTACGCAGTATTTT. Amino acids: CASSVVERGTQYF. This chain uses TRBV9 with TRBJ2-3, with 7 nucleotides matching TRBD2. The CDR3 spans 13 residues. Looked up from germline, CDR1 is SGDLS and CDR2 is YYNGEE. With 0 bases clipped from V and 8 bases from J, the junction kept 3 bases outside the gene matches.

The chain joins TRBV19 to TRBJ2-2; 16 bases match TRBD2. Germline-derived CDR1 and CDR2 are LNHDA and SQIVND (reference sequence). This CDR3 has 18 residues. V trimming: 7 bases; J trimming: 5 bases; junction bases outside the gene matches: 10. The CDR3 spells CASTSGLAGGPGTGELFF. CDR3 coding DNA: TGTGCCAGTACCTCGGGACTAGCGGGGGGGCCGGGGACCGGGGAGCTGTTTTTT.

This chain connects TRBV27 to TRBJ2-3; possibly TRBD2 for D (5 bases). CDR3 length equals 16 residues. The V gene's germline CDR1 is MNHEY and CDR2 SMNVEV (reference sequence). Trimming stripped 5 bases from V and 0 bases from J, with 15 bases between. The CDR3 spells CASSLFRLTSTDTQYF. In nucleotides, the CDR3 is TGTGCCAGCAGTCTTTTTCGACTAACTAGCACAGATACGCAGTATTTT.

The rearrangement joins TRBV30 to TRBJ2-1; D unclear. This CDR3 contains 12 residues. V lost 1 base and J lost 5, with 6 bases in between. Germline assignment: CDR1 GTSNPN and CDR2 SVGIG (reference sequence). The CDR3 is CAWSGLNNEQFF. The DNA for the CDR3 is TGTGCCTGGAGTGGACTCAACAATGAGCAGTTCTTC.

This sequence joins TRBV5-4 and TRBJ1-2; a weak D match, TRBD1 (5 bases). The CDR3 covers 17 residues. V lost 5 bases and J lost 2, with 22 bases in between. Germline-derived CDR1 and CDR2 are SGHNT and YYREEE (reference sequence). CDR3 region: CASRRGAQGLLNYGYTF. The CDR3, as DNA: TGTGCCAGCAGACGCGGGGCACAAGGATTGTTGAACTATGGCTACACCTTC.

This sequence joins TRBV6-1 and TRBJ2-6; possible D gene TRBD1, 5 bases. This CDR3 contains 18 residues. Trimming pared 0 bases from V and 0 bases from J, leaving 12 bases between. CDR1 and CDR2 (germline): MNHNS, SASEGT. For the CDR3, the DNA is TGTGCCAGCAGTGAAGCGCTTGGCAGGGCCTCTGGGGCCAACGTCCTGACTTTC. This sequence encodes CASSEALGRASGANVLTF.

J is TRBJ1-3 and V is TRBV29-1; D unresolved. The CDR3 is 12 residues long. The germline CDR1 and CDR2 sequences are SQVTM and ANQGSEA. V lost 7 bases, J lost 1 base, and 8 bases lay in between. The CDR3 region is CSGGSSGNTIYF. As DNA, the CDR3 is TGCAGCGGAGGAAGTTCTGGAAACACCATATATTTT.

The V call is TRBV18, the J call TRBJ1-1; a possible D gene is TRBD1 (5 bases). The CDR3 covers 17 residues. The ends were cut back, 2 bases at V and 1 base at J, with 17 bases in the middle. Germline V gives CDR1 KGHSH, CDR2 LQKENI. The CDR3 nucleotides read TGTGCCAGCTCACCATGGCCCTTGCGACAGTCGAACACTGAAGCTTTCTTT. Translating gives CASSPWPLRQSNTEAFF. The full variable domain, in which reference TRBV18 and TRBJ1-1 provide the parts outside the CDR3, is NAGVMQNPRHLVRRRGQEARLRCSPMKGHSHVYWYRQLPEEGLKFMVYLQKENIIDESGMPKERFSAEFPKEGPSILRIQQVVRGDSAAYFCASSPWPLRQSNTEAFFGQGTRLTVV.

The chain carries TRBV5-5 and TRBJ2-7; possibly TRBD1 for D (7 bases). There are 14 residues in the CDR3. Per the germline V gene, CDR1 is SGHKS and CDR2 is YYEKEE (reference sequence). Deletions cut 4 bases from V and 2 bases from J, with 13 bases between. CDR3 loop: CASSVQGGPYEQYF. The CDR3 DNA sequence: TGTGCCAGCAGCGTCCAGGGGGGACCCTACGAGCAGTACTTC.

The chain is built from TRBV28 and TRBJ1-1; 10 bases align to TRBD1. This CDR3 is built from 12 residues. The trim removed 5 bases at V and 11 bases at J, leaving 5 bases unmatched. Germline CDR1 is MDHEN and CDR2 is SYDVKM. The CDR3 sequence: CASSPGTGVAFF. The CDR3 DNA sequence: TGTGCCAGCAGTCCGGGGACAGGGGTGGCTTTCTTT.

The DNA for the CDR3 is TGTGCCAGCAGTTCTCGGGGGGGCACGCCCTACGAGCAGTACTTC. Its protein product is CASSSRGGTPYEQYF. The chain has TRBV6-6 and TRBJ2-7; 8 positions match TRBD2. From germline, CDR1 is MNHNY and CDR2 SVGAGI (reference sequence). The CDR3 consists of 15 residues. V shed 4 bases, J shed 2 bases, and the junction held 7 bases outside the gene matches.

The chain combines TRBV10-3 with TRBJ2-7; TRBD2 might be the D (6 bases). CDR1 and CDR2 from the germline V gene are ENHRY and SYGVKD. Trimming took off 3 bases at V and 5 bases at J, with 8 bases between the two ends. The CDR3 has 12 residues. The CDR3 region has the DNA TGTGCCATCAGTGACGGGGGTGACGAGCAGTACTTC. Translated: CAISDGGDEQYF.

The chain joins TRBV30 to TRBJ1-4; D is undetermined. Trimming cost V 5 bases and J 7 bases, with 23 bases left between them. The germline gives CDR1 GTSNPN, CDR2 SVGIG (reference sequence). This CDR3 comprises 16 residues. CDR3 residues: CAWCDNLRPSGEKLFF. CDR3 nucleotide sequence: TGTGCCTGGTGTGACAACCTAAGGCCCTCGGGTGAAAAACTGTTTTTT.

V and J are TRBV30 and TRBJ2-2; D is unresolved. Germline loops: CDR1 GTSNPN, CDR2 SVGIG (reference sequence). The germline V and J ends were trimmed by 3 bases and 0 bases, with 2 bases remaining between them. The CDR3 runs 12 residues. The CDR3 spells CAWSTNTGELFF. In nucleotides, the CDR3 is TGTGCCTGGAGCACGAACACCGGGGAGCTGTTTTTT.

The CDR3, as DNA: TGTGCCAGCAGTTTCACGGGGGACGAGCAGTACTTC. This encodes CASSFTGDEQYF. The V gene is TRBV27, the J gene TRBJ2-7, with D maybe TRBD2 (6 bases). The germline gives CDR1 MNHEY, CDR2 SMNVEV (reference sequence). V dropped 3 bases and J dropped 5 bases, with 8 bases sitting between them. There are 12 residues in the CDR3.

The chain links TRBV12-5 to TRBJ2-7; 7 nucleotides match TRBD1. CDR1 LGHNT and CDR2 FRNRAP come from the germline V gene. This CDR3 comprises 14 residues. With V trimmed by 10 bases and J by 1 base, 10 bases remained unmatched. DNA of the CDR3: TGTGCTACTCTCCCGGGACAGCATTCCTACGAGCAGTACTTC. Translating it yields CATLPGQHSYEQYF.

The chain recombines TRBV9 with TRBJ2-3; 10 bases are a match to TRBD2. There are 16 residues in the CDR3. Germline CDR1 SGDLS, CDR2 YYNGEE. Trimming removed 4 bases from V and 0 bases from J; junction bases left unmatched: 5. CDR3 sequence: CASSSSSGGSTDTQYF. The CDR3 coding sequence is TGTGCCAGCAGCTCCAGTAGCGGGGGGAGCACAGATACGCAGTATTTT.

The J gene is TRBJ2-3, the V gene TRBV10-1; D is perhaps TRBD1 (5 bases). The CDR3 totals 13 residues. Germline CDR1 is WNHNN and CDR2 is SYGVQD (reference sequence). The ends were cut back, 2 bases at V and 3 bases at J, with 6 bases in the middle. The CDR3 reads CASSERGTDTQYF. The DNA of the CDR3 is TGCGCCAGCAGTGAGAGGGGTACAGATACGCAGTATTTT.

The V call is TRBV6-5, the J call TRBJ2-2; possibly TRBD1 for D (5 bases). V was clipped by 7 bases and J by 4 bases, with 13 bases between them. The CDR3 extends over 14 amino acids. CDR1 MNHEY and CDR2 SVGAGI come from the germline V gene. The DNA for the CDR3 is TGTGCCAGCAATGTCCGAAGGGGCACCGGGGAGCTGTTTTTT. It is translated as CASNVRRGTGELFF.